This T cell receptor (beta chain) was sequenced during a study of control samples from healthy donors and cancer patients. Germline loops: CDR1 SGDLS, CDR2 YYNGEE. V shed 0 bases and J shed 4 bases, with 15 bases lying between them. This CDR3 contains 16 residues. The protocol was immunoSEQ multiplex PCR, while the TCRdb copy is restricted to in-frame clones and leaves out a portion. The table has approximately 89,000 clones, approximately 89% seen once. The chain joins TRBV9 to TRBJ2-3, with D possibly being TRBD1 (7 bases). The source is a man aged 25-45 years in good health. Sequencing was done on a sample of blood. This CDR3 is CASSVVAGGFPDTQYF. The CDR3 bases are TGTGCCAGCAGCGTAGTGGCAGGGGGGTTTCCAGATACGCAGTATTTT.